A single T cell receptor beta chain is shown here with its context. Its antigen is currently not known. Per-base qualities were not stored, and no clone one base away is much larger. Library creation used the immunoSEQ multiplex PCR assay. For the multiplex PCR, a mixture combining 60 forward primers for TCR Vbeta segments and 13 reverse primers for TCR Jbeta segments was used. The CDR3 region of rearranged TCR beta genes was amplified from genomic DNA by a multiplex PCR assay. On the Illumina HiSeq System, the amplified TCR beta libraries were sequenced as 87-base-pair reads. Turning to the authors' computational methods: A later analysis tallied tens of millions of unique TCR beta chains across the 666 repertoires, and about 12 million of those chains were shared by two or more donors. A nearest-neighbor algorithm error-corrected the raw reads and collapsed the reads into unique sequences, merging closely related sequences to remove PCR and sequencing errors. CDR3 sequences were aligned to IMGT reference sequences to assign V, D and J gene segments. Each retained sequence needed at least a six-nucleotide match to both a V gene segment and a J gene segment. Rearrangements were called productive when the CDR3 lacked stop codons and stayed in frame with V and J; all others were non-productive. Following IMGT convention, CDR3 was defined as the stretch from the second conserved V-encoded cysteine up to the conserved J-encoded phenylalanine. The earlier analysis of 500 to 650 of the donors excluded any sequence lacking an unambiguous match to a single V gene segment. An earlier analysis of 500 to 600 of the donors classified V segments as functional when productive rearrangements were above 56.7% and as segregating when the standard deviation between donors was above 5%. A statistical classification framework was built to diagnose cytomegalovirus status from the catalog of TCR beta chain sequences. V and J gene assignment, in a later analysis, came from comparing TCR nucleotide sequences with IMGT/GENE-DB human TR gene sequences. Using the TCRdist pipeline, a later analysis assigned CDR3 sequences along with most-parsimonious VDJ recombination scenarios. In a later analysis, each TCR beta chain was defined by its CDR3 amino acid sequence together with its V-gene family, and reads lacking a unique V-gene family were excluded. As a way to deal with suspected cross-contamination and a sequencing artifact, a later analysis dropped 450 to 600 nucleotide sequences that were highly shared and had low generation probability. In a later analysis, a clonal expansion index for each public chain was calculated from normalized within-repertoire ranks of inferred template counts. Generation probabilities in a later analysis came from a VDJ recombination model fitted to out-of-frame rearrangements, and those results were checked against IGoR. Hypergeometric tests were used in a later analysis to score TCR-TCR, TCR-HLA and TCR-CMV co-occurrence, with a repertoire-size bias correction applied to the TCR pairs. A later analysis estimated false discovery rates by permuting HLA or CMV assignments 20 times. In a later analysis, co-occurring TCRs were grouped with DBSCAN, and TCRdist sequence similarity was added when clustering was performed within HLA-allele-positive subsets. For co-occurrence clustering, repertoires with fewer than 30,000 or more than 120,000 public chains were excluded, along with five repertoires with anomalous nucleotide sharing. Not all clones reach the TCRdb copy of this immuneACCESS table, which keeps in-frame sequences only. Checked studies attribute under half of the gap to unresolved V genes and leave the rest unexplained. The D gene and trimming were derived from the DNA, and the V and J assignments and clone size from that table. The sample table shows around 110,000 clones, and more than 55% are seen once. The biggest ten clones account for about 1.6% of the sample.

The record originates from a study of cytomegalovirus exposure and HLA in healthy donors (dated by TCRdb to 2016 to 2017). Concerning the study at large: An earlier analysis of more than 550 of the donors reported approximately 280 Gb of sequence data and around 120 million unique TCR beta sequences obtained from about 179 million T cells. About 300 gigabases of sequencing data and around 87 million unique TCR sequences were included in an early release covering 550 to 800 HLA-typed donors. Of the roughly 400 genotyped donors, 81% fell in the genetic ancestry cluster associated with self-reported Caucasian donors. The aim of the study was to test whether cataloging public T cell receptors could identify signatures of past pathogen exposure. The study used immunosequencing to profile the T cell repertoires of 666 subjects and linked those repertoires to cytomegalovirus serostatus. A separate validation cohort of about 110 different subjects was used in addition to the roughly 670-subject first cohort. To predict cytomegalovirus infection status, the study brought together high-throughput TCR immunosequencing, statistical association of individual TCRs with disease status, and machine learning. A later analysis re-analyzed previously published TCR beta repertoires from 550 to 700 donors and added high-resolution HLA genotyping to study TCR occurrence patterns. Rather than drawing on any new phenotypic data, the later analysis identified candidate immune exposures from TCR beta sequences and the way those sequences occurred across donors. To decide whether each TCR beta V gene segment behaved as functional or pseudogenic, an earlier analysis of 587 of the donors relied on high-throughput TCR beta sequencing. Alongside the repertoire data, information on donor age, sex, ethnicity and CMV serostatus was compiled. In a later genetic analysis, genome-wide SNP genotypes for about three fifths of the roughly 670 donors were used, and that subset was treated as a discovery cohort. All discovery cohort repertoires had been generated using a single sequencing platform. Class I and class II HLA loci were covered by the typing at four-digit resolution. Typing coverage differed by locus: A, B, C, DRB1 and DQB1 were typed in roughly 620-630 donors, DQA1 in about 500, DPA1 in over 600, and DPB1 in around 490. Roughly 5 DR-DQ haplotypes were handled as single units for association and clustering, since linkage in the cohort was strong. Among about 390 genotyped donors of the cohort, an average of approximately 250,000 unique TCR beta nucleotide sequences were sequenced per donor, roughly 20% of them non-productive.

The cohort consisted of fewer than 700 healthy bone marrow donors. All cohort members were sampled while nominally healthy, although unrecorded immune exposures were likely present. The donor was CMV seronegative and belonged to the group of under 400 seronegative cohort members. Every donor gave a peripheral blood sample, and the peripheral blood mononuclear cells from that sample were used for TCR beta sequencing. The Qiagen DNeasy Blood Extraction Kit was used to extract genomic DNA from the blood cell samples. The investigation overall reported the following: A later analysis reported that several top co-occurrence clusters appeared linked to parvovirus B19, influenza, CMV and Epstein-Barr virus. Linkage disequilibrium might explain the correlated functional status among segregating V segments, but an unknown experimental factor could not be excluded. The authors suggested that the approach could potentially be extended to other disease states and immunological phenotypes. Roughly uniform sequencing depth across donors was assumed in presence/absence analyses, although this assumption may not hold. Because the 87-base-pair reads could not distinguish some IMGT-functional V segments, including TRBV6-2 and TRBV6-3, those segments were excluded. A later analysis found that most CMV-associated TCR beta chains appeared HLA-restricted, with HLA associations seemingly driven largely by CMV exposure. Cytomegalovirus status was reported to be diagnosed by the classifier with high specificity and sensitivity in both the original and validation cohorts. While some public TCRs were present in many individuals, most TCR sequences turned up only very rarely across donors. Compared with the roughly 700-donor mean, donors in an Asian-associated ancestry cluster had fewer N-insertions in productive TCRs, according to a later genetic analysis. Because HLA typing was unavailable for some donors at each locus, only the typed subset was used in association tests. For the cohort, immune exposure information was limited to CMV serostatus. In a later analysis, HLA-associated TCR beta chains showed more clonal expansion and lower generation probabilities than non-associated chains that were equally common. Only TCR beta chains were sequenced in this cohort, and the absence of alpha or paired-chain data limited detectable features. In a later genetic analysis, a missense DCLRE1C variant was associated with V-gene and J-gene trimming of TCR beta chains, and the association was replicated in an independent cohort. Around 16 rarely observed V segments, including chromosome 9 orphons, were excluded from the earlier analysis of some 590 of the donors because counts were too low. The sequencing pipeline was judged likely to have produced a cluster of highly shared sequence variants as a technical artifact. Specific HLA alleles were associated with 15,000 to 20,000 TCR beta sequences at a false discovery rate of 0.05 in a later analysis. In the study, roughly 160 TCR beta chains were listed as associated with cytomegalovirus. A further reported finding was that TCR beta sequences accurately predicted the HLA-A and HLA-B alleles for most subjects in the first cohort. According to a later analysis, TCR association rates differed among HLA loci, with DRB1 alleles showing the most associated TCRs and HLA-C alleles showing the fewest. An earlier analysis of 587 of the donors showed that most TCR beta V segments appeared in productive rearrangements either about 87% or about 30% of the time, which broadly matched IMGT annotations. Strong co-occurrence of HLA alleles, especially DR and DQ, made assigning TCR associations to individual alleles difficult. In vitro tests confirmed that a few of the cytomegalovirus-associated TCR beta chains recognize cytomegalovirus antigens.

Ends trimmed: V by 0 bases, J by 4 bases; bases unmatched to a gene: 7. Taken from the germline V gene, the CDR1 and CDR2 loops are SGHRS and YFSETQ. From cysteine to phenylalanine, the CDR3 is 16 amino acids long. Only the CDR3 part of the read is kept: 48 bases, read in frame from the first base. This sequence uses TRBV5-1 and TRBJ2-1, with 7 middle bases fitting TRBD2. Sequencing was done on a sample of PBMCs. The sequence was obtained from a man aged 18 to 30 in good health and CMV-seronegative. CDR3 loop: CASSLVASGLYNEQFF. The nucleotide sequence reads as follows: TGCGCCAGCAGCTTGGTAGCTAGCGGCCTTTACAATGAGCAGTTCTTC.